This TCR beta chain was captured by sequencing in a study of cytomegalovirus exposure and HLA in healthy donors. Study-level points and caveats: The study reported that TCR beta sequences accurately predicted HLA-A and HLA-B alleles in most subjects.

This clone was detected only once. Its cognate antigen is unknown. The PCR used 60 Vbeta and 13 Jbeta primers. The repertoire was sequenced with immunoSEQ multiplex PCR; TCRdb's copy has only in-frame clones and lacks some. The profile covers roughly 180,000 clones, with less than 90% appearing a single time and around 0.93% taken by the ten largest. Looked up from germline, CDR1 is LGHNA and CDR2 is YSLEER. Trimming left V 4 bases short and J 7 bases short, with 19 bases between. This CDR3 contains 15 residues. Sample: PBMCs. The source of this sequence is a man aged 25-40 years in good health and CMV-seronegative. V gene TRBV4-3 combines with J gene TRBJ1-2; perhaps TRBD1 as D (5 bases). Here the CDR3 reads CASSPNRGWGGGYTF. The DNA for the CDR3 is TGCGCCAGCAGCCCAAACCGGGGGTGGGGCGGTGGCTACACCTTC.